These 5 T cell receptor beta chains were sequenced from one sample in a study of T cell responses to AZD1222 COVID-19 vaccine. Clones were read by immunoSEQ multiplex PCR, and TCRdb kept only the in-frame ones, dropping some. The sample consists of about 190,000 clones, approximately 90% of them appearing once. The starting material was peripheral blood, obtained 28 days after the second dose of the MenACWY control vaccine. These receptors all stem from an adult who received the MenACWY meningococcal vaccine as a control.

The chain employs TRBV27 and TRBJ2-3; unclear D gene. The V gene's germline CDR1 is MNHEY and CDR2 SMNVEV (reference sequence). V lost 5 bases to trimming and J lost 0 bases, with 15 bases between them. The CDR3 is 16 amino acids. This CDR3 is CASSLSTRLSTDTQYF. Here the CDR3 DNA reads TGTGCCAGCAGTCTTTCTACCAGACTCAGCACAGATACGCAGTATTTT.

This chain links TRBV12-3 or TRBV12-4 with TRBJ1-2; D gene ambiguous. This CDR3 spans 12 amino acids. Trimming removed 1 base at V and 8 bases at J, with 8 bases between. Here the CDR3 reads CASSLVARGYTF. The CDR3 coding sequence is TGTGCCAGCAGTTTAGTGGCGCGAGGCTACACCTTC.

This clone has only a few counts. The CDR3 region is CASRIQNGEKLFF. As DNA, the CDR3 is TGTGCCAGCCGGATTCAGAACGGCGAAAAACTGTTTTTT. This chain uses TRBV27 with TRBJ1-4; D gene ambiguous. The CDR3 length is 13 residues. Germline CDR1 reads MNHEY; CDR2 reads SMNVEV (reference sequence). Trimming removed 8 bases at V and 8 bases at J, with 15 bases between.

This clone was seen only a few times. The CDR3 loop reads CASGLGTSGNEQFF. The CDR3 nucleotides read TGTGCTAGTGGTTTGGGTACTAGCGGCAATGAGCAGTTCTTC. The V and J genes are TRBV12-5 and TRBJ2-1, with 8 bases fitting TRBD2. Trimming removed 1 base from V and 6 bases from J; junction bases left unmatched: 2. CDR1 and CDR2 from the germline V gene are LGHNT and FRNRAP. The CDR3 totals 14 residues. The entire variable domain, with the rest obtained from reference TRBV12-5 and TRBJ2-1, is as follows: DARVTQTPRHKVTEMGQEVTMRCQPILGHNTVFWYRQTMMQGLELLAYFRNRAPLDDSGMPKDRFSAEMPDATLATLKIQPSEPRDSAVYFCASGLGTSGNEQFFGPGTRLTVL.

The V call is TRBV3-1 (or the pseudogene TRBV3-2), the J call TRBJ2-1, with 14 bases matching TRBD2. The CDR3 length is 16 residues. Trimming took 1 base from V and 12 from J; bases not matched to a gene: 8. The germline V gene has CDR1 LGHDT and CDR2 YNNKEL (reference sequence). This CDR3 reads CASSQVETSGRGVQFF. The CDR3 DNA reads TGTGCCAGCAGCCAAGTTGAGACTAGCGGGAGGGGTGTGCAGTTCTTC.